This T cell receptor beta chain is from a study of cytomegalovirus exposure and HLA in healthy donors. For the study at large: There were 90 million to 140 million unique TCR beta sequences, drawn from roughly 200 million T cells, in an earlier analysis. HLA-typed donors were the source of approximately 88 million unique TCRs, which an early data release held. Study-level findings and limits: Confirmation was obtained in vitro that a few CMV-associated chains are specific for CMV antigens.

To note about this clone: Its specificity is not known.

13 Jbeta primers and 60 Vbeta primers were used for the PCR. Measured with immunoSEQ multiplex PCR; TCRdb has only the in-frame clones, and not every one. The table records 100,000 to 150,000 clones, roughly 84% of them present only once. Healthy bone marrow donors made up the cohort. Per germline, CDR1 WSHSY and CDR2 SAAADI. This CDR3 is built from 15 residues. V was pared by 6 bases and J by 4 bases, with 6 bases of the junction left unmatched. The sequence was collected from a man aged 50-59 years in good health and CMV-seronegative. The chain uses TRBV10-2 and TRBJ2-1, with 10 bases aligning to TRBD2. Sequences were obtained from PBMCs. The CDR3 sequence: CASSRTSGGYNEQFF. CDR3 coding DNA: TGCGCCAGCAGCCGGACTAGCGGAGGTTACAATGAGCAGTTCTTC.